This T cell receptor beta chain was profiled in a study of T cells in Graves' hyperthyroidism and ophthalmopathy. Regarding the study as a whole: A model built on 13 V-J features separated ophthalmopathy from stable hyperthyroidism.

This clonotype was picked up a small number of times. The antigen remains undetermined. The source material, RNA transcripts, was used to amplify TCR beta CDR3 regions. With the HTBI primer set, the TCR CDR3 went through a first round of RT-PCR. From the multiplex PCR reads, TCRdb called clonotypes with MiXCR, one entry per CDR3 protein. The sample lists approximately 430,000 distinct CDR3 sequences, more than 15% occurring once. Sequencing used blood. This sequence was found in a woman aged 18-29 years with Graves' hyperthyroidism.

In nucleotides, the CDR3 is TGTGCCAGCAGCTTAGAAAGCGGGGCCTACGAGCAGTACTTC. Its translation is CASSLESGAYEQYF. This chain joins TRBV7-2 and TRBJ2-7; 7 nucleotides line up with TRBD2. Trimming cost V 1 base and J 2 bases; bases outside gene matches: 2. The CDR3 totals 14 residues. The germline V gene has CDR1 SGHTA and CDR2 FQGNSA.